One and the same sample provided the 26 T cell receptor beta chains below, sequenced in a study of T cell responses to AZD1222 COVID-19 vaccine (dated by TCRdb to the early 2020s). Libraries came from the immunoSEQ multiplex PCR assay. Held by TCRdb, this immuneACCESS table contains in-frame sequences only and omits some clones. Under half of the omission traces to an unresolved V gene where checked; the cause of the rest is unknown. Within this sample are roughly 120,000 clones, with less than 90% of them counted one time only. Roughly 4% of the sample is in the top ten clones. Interpreted using the paper, the time point label stands for: baseline before first vaccination. The sequenced sample was peripheral blood, obtained on day 0 of AZD1222 vaccination. The source of these receptors is an adult in good health.

The chain has TRBV6-6 and TRBJ2-5; TRBD2 aligns across 12 bases. Germline lookup yields CDR1 MNHNY and CDR2 SVGAGI (reference sequence). The CDR3 totals 16 residues. Trimming took 6 bases from V and 4 from J; bases not matched to a gene: 9. The CDR3 reads CASSRTSGGFRETQYF. CDR3 DNA: TGTGCCAGCAGCCGAACTAGCGGGGGGTTTCGAGAGACCCAGTACTTC.

The CDR3 reads CASSRRGRGLGGYTF. The CDR3 DNA sequence: TGTGCCAGCAGCCGTAGGGGCAGGGGGCTCGGTGGCTACACCTTC. The chain uses TRBV9 and TRBJ1-2, with 8 bases identical to TRBD1. Trimming took 4 bases from V and 7 from J; bases not matched to a gene: 12. The CDR3 is 15 residues long. Germline V gene sequence: CDR1 SGDLS, CDR2 YYNGEE.

The CDR3 DNA reads TGTGCCAGTAGAAGCAATGAAGGGACTGAAGCTTTCTTT. Encoded protein: CASRSNEGTEAFF. This chain uses TRBV19 with TRBJ1-1; D ambiguous. Looked up from germline, CDR1 is LNHDA and CDR2 is SQIVND (reference sequence). With 6 bases removed from V and 5 bases from J, the gap between germline ends came to 13 bases. This CDR3 has 13 residues.

This CDR3 reads CASSERTTPLYNSPLHF. The CDR3 DNA follows: TGTGCCAGCAGCGAGAGGACTACCCCACTTTATAATTCACCCCTCCACTTT. The rearrangement joins TRBV5-6 to TRBJ1-6; D is unresolved. The CDR3 runs 17 residues. The V gene lost 4 bases and the J gene lost 4 bases, with 18 bases spanning the gap. Per the germline V gene, CDR1 is SGHDT and CDR2 is YYEEEE. The full variable domain, its missing parts supplied by reference TRBV5-6 and TRBJ1-6, is DAGVTQSPTHLIKTRGQQVTLRCSPKSGHDTVSWYQQALGQGPQFIFQYYEEEERQRGNFPDRFSGHQFPNYSSELNVNALLLGDSALYLCASSERTTPLYNSPLHFGNGTRLTVT.

This rearrangement joins TRBV7-9 to TRBJ1-2; weak D call: TRBD1 (6 bases). The CDR3 contains 15 residues. CDR1 SEHNR and CDR2 FQNEAQ come from the germline V gene (reference sequence). The V end was cut by 4 bases, the J end by 6 bases, with 18 bases between. The CDR3 loop is CASSSTTGNTDGYTF. The CDR3, as DNA: TGTGCCAGCAGCTCCACAACAGGGAATACGGATGGCTACACCTTC.

The chain employs TRBV18 and TRBJ2-3; D might be TRBD1 or TRBD2, each matching 5 bases. Trimming pared 4 bases from V and 0 bases from J, leaving 8 bases between. The CDR3 runs to 14 residues. CDR1 KGHSH and CDR2 LQKENI come from the germline V gene. The DNA for the CDR3 is TGTGCCAGCTCACGTTGGGACAGCACAGATACGCAGTATTTT. Protein: CASSRWDSTDTQYF.

V gene TRBV12-5 combines with J gene TRBJ2-3; D is undetermined. Trimming left V 0 bases short and J 6 bases short, with 16 bases between. Germline CDR1 reads LGHNT; CDR2 reads FRNRAP. The CDR3 totals 16 residues. In DNA, the CDR3 is TGTGCTAGTGGTTTGGTAGTGGTAGGCCGGGCCGATACGCAGTATTTT. Translating gives CASGLVVVGRADTQYF.

The chain carries TRBV6-1 and TRBJ1-1, with TRBD1 identical over 9 bases. V trimming: 4 bases; J trimming: 1 base; junction bases outside the gene matches: 7. Germline V gene lookup returns CDR1 MNHNS and CDR2 SASEGT. This CDR3 contains 16 residues. CDR3 DNA sequence: TGTGCCAGCAGTGCCGGGACAGGGATATCGAACACTGAAGCTTTCTTT. It yields the protein CASSAGTGISNTEAFF.

This sequence joins TRBV29-1 and TRBJ1-3; unclear D gene. The CDR3 has 12 residues. Per germline, CDR1 SQVTM and CDR2 ANQGSEA. V lost 3 bases, J lost 5 bases, and 8 bases lay in between. The CDR3 here is CSVDGSRNTIYF. CDR3 DNA: TGCAGCGTTGACGGCAGCCGAAACACCATATATTTT.

The V and J genes are TRBV2 and TRBJ2-5; unclear D gene. V was clipped by 0 bases and J by 6 bases, with 5 bases between them. From germline, CDR1 is SNHLY and CDR2 FYNNEI. CDR3 length: 12 amino acids. The CDR3 loop is CASSEARKTQYF. The DNA of the CDR3 is TGTGCCAGCAGTGAAGCGCGCAAGACCCAGTACTTC.

This chain joins TRBV12-3 or TRBV12-4 and TRBJ1-2; weak D call: TRBD1 (6 bases). V shed 3 bases and J shed 8 bases, with 13 bases lying between them. This CDR3 has 13 amino acids. CDR3 amino acids: CASSFNRAGGYTF. DNA of the CDR3: TGTGCCAGCAGTTTCAACAGGGCAGGAGGCTACACCTTC.

The genes are TRBV5-4 and TRBJ1-3; 9 positions match TRBD1. After removal of 2 bases from V and 6 bases from J, the junction contained 3 bases not matched to a gene. CDR3 size: 14 residues. Germline values: CDR1 SGHNT, CDR2 YYREEE (reference sequence). In DNA, the CDR3 is TGTGCCAGCAGCTTAGACAGGGGGTTAAACACCATATATTTT. As protein: CASSLDRGLNTIYF.

This clone showed up just once. V and J are TRBV6-5 and TRBJ1-1, with D possibly being TRBD1 (5 bases). CDR1 is MNHEY and CDR2 is SVGAGI in the germline V gene. Trimming left V 0 bases short and J 1 base short, with 12 bases between. The CDR3 is made up of 16 amino acids. The CDR3 spells CASSYSSSGGNTEAFF. The CDR3 region has the DNA TGTGCCAGCAGTTACTCGAGCTCCGGGGGGAACACTGAAGCTTTCTTT.

This clone was detected once. The chain links TRBV11-2 to TRBJ2-2, with D perhaps TRBD1 or TRBD2 (5 bases each). From germline, CDR1 is SGHAT and CDR2 FQNNGV. Trimming shortened V by 2 bases and J by 7 bases, and 11 bases separated the two germline ends. The CDR3 has 14 amino acids. As DNA, the CDR3 is TGTGCCAGCAGCTTAAGAGCTGGGGGCGGGGAGCTGTTTTTT. Its translation: CASSLRAGGGELFF.

J is TRBJ1-5 and V is TRBV19, with 7 bases identical to TRBD1. With 5 bases clipped from V and 7 bases from J, the junction kept 5 bases outside the gene matches. Germline V gene lookup returns CDR1 LNHDA and CDR2 SQIVND (reference sequence). The CDR3 is 13 residues long. The CDR3 sequence: CASSYRGGQPQHF. CDR3 nucleotide sequence: TGTGCCAGTAGTTACAGGGGCGGCCAGCCCCAGCATTTT.

The chain uses TRBV25-1 and TRBJ1-2; 12 positions match TRBD1. This CDR3 contains 15 residues. Trimming cost V 3 bases and J 7 bases; bases outside gene matches: 6. The germline V gene has CDR1 MGHDK and CDR2 SYGVNS. The CDR3, as DNA: TGTGCCAGCAGTGAGGGACAGGGGGCCCTCCGTGGCTACACCTTC. The encoded protein is CASSEGQGALRGYTF.

V usage is TRBV12-3 or TRBV12-4 and J usage is TRBJ1-1, with a tentative D call TRBD1 (6 bases). The CDR3 length is 13 residues. The V end was cut by 6 bases, the J end by 1 base, with 9 bases between. In DNA, the CDR3 is TGTGCCAGCAGGTCCAGGGGGAACACTGAAGCTTTCTTT. This encodes CASRSRGNTEAFF.

This clone was picked up one time. The gene calls are TRBV23-1 and TRBJ2-7; D remains unclear. TRBV23-1 belongs to the ORF category, with a function that is uncertain. This CDR3 is 15 amino acids long. Trimming left V 4 bases short and J 0 bases short, with 13 bases between. The CDR3 loop reads CASSRGKDSSYEQYF. CDR3 sequence (DNA): TGCGCCAGCAGTCGCGGCAAAGATAGCTCCTACGAGCAGTACTTC.

The chain joins TRBV27 to TRBJ2-1; D uncertain. The CDR3 covers 12 residues. V lost 5 bases and J lost 6, with 8 bases in between. Germline V CDR1 and CDR2: MNHEY, SMNVEV (reference sequence). The chain's CDR3 is CASSTKINEQFF. The CDR3 nucleotides are TGTGCCAGCAGTACCAAAATCAATGAGCAGTTCTTC.

The V gene is TRBV6-5, the J gene TRBJ2-1, with a tentative D call TRBD1 (5 bases). The CDR3 length is 12 residues. Germline V CDR1 and CDR2: MNHEY, SVGAGI. With 3 bases removed from V and 8 bases from J, the gap between germline ends came to 8 bases. The CDR3 bases are TGTGCCAGCAGTTATGGGGCGGATGAGCAGTTCTTC. This encodes CASSYGADEQFF.

This sequence joins TRBV6-2 or TRBV6-3 and TRBJ2-2, with 9 bases that match TRBD2. This CDR3 has 16 residues. CDR1 and CDR2 (germline): MNHEY, SVGEGT. Losses at the gene ends were 5 bases for V and 5 bases for J; bases not matched to a gene: 9. The DNA for the CDR3 is TGTGCCAGCAGTCGGGGCGGGCTAGCGGGGACCGGGGAGCTGTTTTTT. It codes for CASSRGGLAGTGELFF.

On this clone: At one end the junction does not follow the germline gene, possibly because of a read error. The chain has TRBV20-1 and TRBJ2-3, with 7 bases lining up with TRBD2. The length of the CDR3 is 9 residues. Germline CDR1 and CDR2: DFQATT and SNEGSKA (reference sequence). As DNA, the CDR3 is TGCAGTGCGCATCCCAGGGAGGGTTTT. Translated: CSAHPREGF.

The rearrangement links TRBV12-3 or TRBV12-4 to TRBJ1-5; unclear D gene. V gave up 1 base and J gave up 6 bases, with 4 bases separating them. The length of the CDR3 is 12 residues. The CDR3 is CASSLEGQPQHF. The CDR3 bases are TGTGCCAGCAGTTTAGAGGGTCAGCCCCAGCATTTT.

The J gene is TRBJ2-5, the V gene TRBV7-2; the match to TRBD2 covers 10 bases. The CDR3 loop spans 16 amino acids. Looked up from germline, CDR1 is SGHTA and CDR2 is FQGNSA. The trim removed 1 base at V and 3 bases at J, leaving 5 bases unmatched. CDR3 region: CASSLEGAGGKETQYF. The CDR3, as DNA: TGTGCCAGCAGCTTAGAAGGAGCGGGGGGGAAAGAGACCCAGTACTTC. The full variable domain, completed using reference TRBV7-2 and TRBJ2-5, is GAGVSQSPSNKVTEKGKDVELRCDPISGHTALYWYRQSLGQGLEFLIYFQGNSAPDKSGLPSDRFSAERTGGSVSTLTIQRTQQEDSAVYLCASSLEGAGGKETQYFGPGTRLLVL.

V is TRBV28 and J is TRBJ1-2, with D maybe TRBD1 (5 bases). The CDR3 covers 14 residues. Germline V gene lookup returns CDR1 MDHEN and CDR2 SYDVKM. V gave up 6 bases and J gave up 4 bases, with 15 bases separating them. For the CDR3, the DNA is TGTGCCAGCAGACGAAGGTCCCAGGGCTATGGCTACACCTTC. As protein: CASRRRSQGYGYTF.

This clone was counted once. The rearrangement joins TRBV27 to TRBJ1-2; D is undetermined. This CDR3 region has 13 residues. The germline V gene has CDR1 MNHEY and CDR2 SMNVEV (reference sequence). V lost 2 bases to trimming and J lost 4 bases, with 8 bases between them. The CDR3 DNA follows: TGTGCCAGCAGTTTAGGGCCCAGCTATGGCTACACCTTC. This codes for CASSLGPSYGYTF.